This is a list of T cell receptor beta chains from one sample in a study of molecular identifiers for immune sequencing clone quantification. TCRdb called the PCR reads again in MiXCR, with one record for every CDR3 protein. The sample has roughly 40,000 distinct CDR3 sequences, 24% seen once; the top ten hold around 0.97%. The specimen was naive CD8+ T cells from blood, with Jurkat cell RNA spiked in. Every receptor here comes from a human donor in good health. Some libraries in this study had Jurkat cell RNA spiked in. Both conserved end residues are part of each CDR3.

v_call	j_call	cdr3_aa
TRBV28	TRBJ2-7	CASSSLAGSSYEQYF
TRBV6-6	TRBJ2-2	CASIETGTADGLFF
TRBV3-1	TRBJ2-7	CASSLRDGPYEQYF
TRBV7-9	TRBJ1-4	CASSSATGMVEKLFF
TRBV19	TRBJ2-1	CASTPSPGRDEQFF
TRBV7-9	TRBJ2-3	CASSLVLGAYADTQYF
TRBV25-1	TRBJ2-1	CASVADPYKEQFF
TRBV6-2/TRBV6-3	TRBJ2-5	CASSGGETQYF
TRBV10-3	TRBJ2-7	CAISVDSYEQYF
TRBV5-3	TRBJ2-3	CASSFTSGGNRPTDTQYF
TRBV7-9	TRBJ2-3	CASSSGQSDTQYF
TRBV11-2	TRBJ2-3	CASSFGTGKPRDTQYF
TRBV7-6	TRBJ2-3	CASREGLGDTQYF